This is a list of T cell receptor beta chains from one sample in a study of PD-L1 blockade in urothelial cancer. Assay: immunoSEQ multiplex PCR; the TCRdb copy retains only in-frame clones and omits some. The table records over 40,000 clones, around 82% of them present only once. The material was PBMCs, obtained around atezolizumab (anti-PD-L1) treatment. The source is a man aged 70-80 years with urothelial cancer. Each CDR3 is given with its conserved first and last residue. Fields, in order: clone size, V gene, D gene, J gene, CDR3 DNA, CDR3 protein. D genes are given only for firm matches. The size field is filled for only some rows; it gives once, few, many or a size class.

abundance: .; v_gene: TRBV5-6; d_gene: .; j_gene: TRBJ2-7; CDR3nt: TGTGCCAGCAGCTTGGAGCGGAAGTACGAGCAGTACTTC; CDR3aa: CASSLERKYEQYF
abundance: .; v_gene: TRBV6-5; d_gene: .; j_gene: TRBJ2-5; CDR3nt: TGTGCCAGCAGTTACTCGTCTACTTCCCTTGAGACCCAGTACTTC; CDR3aa: CASSYSSTSLETQYF
abundance: once; v_gene: TRBV28; d_gene: TRBD1; j_gene: TRBJ1-1; CDR3nt: TGTGCCGGAGCGGCAGGGGGCGCGAGGAACACTGAAGCTTTCTTT; CDR3aa: CAGAAGGARNTEAFF
abundance: .; v_gene: TRBV7-2; d_gene: TRBD1; j_gene: TRBJ2-5; CDR3nt: TGTGCCAGCAGCTTATACCGGACAGGGGACCTGGTGACCCAGTACTTC; CDR3aa: CASSLYRTGDLVTQYF
abundance: .; v_gene: TRBV27; d_gene: .; j_gene: TRBJ2-1; CDR3nt: TGTGCCAGCAGGTTGGGAGGCGATGAGCAGTTCTTC; CDR3aa: CASRLGGDEQFF
abundance: .; v_gene: TRBV7-2; d_gene: TRBD1; j_gene: TRBJ2-3; CDR3nt: TGTGCCAGCAGCTCCCCTACAAGGACAGGGAAAGATACGCAGTATTTT; CDR3aa: CASSSPTRTGKDTQYF
abundance: .; v_gene: TRBV19; d_gene: .; j_gene: TRBJ1-2; CDR3nt: TGTGCCAGTAGTCGAGGGCTTTACAGGGAAGGAGGCTACACCTTC; CDR3aa: CASSRGLYREGGYTF
abundance: .; v_gene: TRBV28; d_gene: TRBD2; j_gene: TRBJ2-7; CDR3nt: TGTGCCAGCAGTTTATTACCCTCGGGGGGGGAGCAGTACTTC; CDR3aa: CASSLLPSGGEQYF
abundance: .; v_gene: TRBV11-2; d_gene: .; j_gene: TRBJ1-2; CDR3nt: TGTGCCAGCAGCTTGGATGGGGGCTCGGGCTATGGCTACACCTTC; CDR3aa: CASSLDGGSGYGYTF
abundance: few; v_gene: TRBV7-2; d_gene: .; j_gene: TRBJ1-2; CDR3nt: TGTGCCAGCAGCTTAGTAGGGGAAACTGGCTACACCTTC; CDR3aa: CASSLVGETGYTF
abundance: .; v_gene: TRBV6-1; d_gene: .; j_gene: TRBJ2-7; CDR3nt: TGTGCCAGCATTCCTACCGGGACTTTCTACGAGCAGTACTTC; CDR3aa: CASIPTGTFYEQYF
abundance: .; v_gene: TRBV19; d_gene: .; j_gene: TRBJ2-7; CDR3nt: TGTGCCAGTAGCGAGGACAAGGGTCACTACGAGCAGTACTTC; CDR3aa: CASSEDKGHYEQYF
abundance: .; v_gene: TRBV6-5; d_gene: .; j_gene: TRBJ2-6; CDR3nt: TGTGCCAGCAGATCGTCAGGCTCTGGGGCCAACGTCCTGACTTTC; CDR3aa: CASRSSGSGANVLTF
abundance: .; v_gene: TRBV18; d_gene: TRBD2; j_gene: TRBJ2-2; CDR3nt: TGTGCCAGCTCACCCCTCCCCAGCGGGGGAACCGGGGAGCTGTTTTTT; CDR3aa: CASSPLPSGGTGELFF
abundance: .; v_gene: TRBV6-6; d_gene: TRBD1; j_gene: TRBJ1-1; CDR3nt: TGTGCCAGCAGCTCCGGGACAGGGGCCACTGAAGCTTTCTTT; CDR3aa: CASSSGTGATEAFF
abundance: .; v_gene: TRBV18; d_gene: TRBD1; j_gene: TRBJ1-2; CDR3nt: TGTGCCAGCTCAGCGGGACAGGACAACTATGGCTACACCTTC; CDR3aa: CASSAGQDNYGYTF
abundance: .; v_gene: TRBV4-2; d_gene: .; j_gene: TRBJ1-2; CDR3nt: TGTGCCAGCAGCCAAGATCCCCGACAGGTTTTTGACTATGGCTACACCTTC; CDR3aa: CASSQDPRQVFDYGYTF
abundance: .; v_gene: TRBV7-2; d_gene: TRBD2; j_gene: TRBJ2-1; CDR3nt: TGTGCCAGCAGCCTAGTAGCGGGGATAAGGGGCGGCAATGAGCAGTTCTTC; CDR3aa: CASSLVAGIRGGNEQFF
abundance: .; v_gene: TRBV9; d_gene: .; j_gene: TRBJ2-2; CDR3nt: TGTGCCAGCAGCATCCAGGGGACCACCCGTTTGGGGGAGCTGTTTTTT; CDR3aa: CASSIQGTTRLGELFF
abundance: .; v_gene: TRBV6-5; d_gene: TRBD1; j_gene: TRBJ1-4; CDR3nt: TGTGCCAGCGGGGGGACAGGGAATGAAAAACTGTTTTTT; CDR3aa: CASGGTGNEKLFF
abundance: .; v_gene: TRBV7-9; d_gene: .; j_gene: TRBJ1-1; CDR3nt: TGTGCCAGCAGCTTAAAGAGTGGGCGCACTGAAGCTTTCTTT; CDR3aa: CASSLKSGRTEAFF
abundance: .; v_gene: TRBV4-2; d_gene: TRBD2; j_gene: TRBJ2-7; CDR3nt: TGTGCCAGCAGCCAGGGGACTAGCGGGCCATACGAGCAGTACTTC; CDR3aa: CASSQGTSGPYEQYF